The rows below give T cell receptor beta chains drawn from one sample of a study of CD8 T cells in Susac syndrome. TCRdb re-derived calls from the immunoSEQ multiplex PCR reads in MiXCR, one entry per CDR3 protein. The sample lists almost 450,000 distinct CDR3 sequences, 75% to 90% occurring once. The material sequenced was CD8+ T cells from PBMCs. The receptor set was obtained from a human donor with multiple sclerosis. CDR3s include the opening cysteine and the closing phenylalanine or tryptophan. The D gene is left open where the match is weak. Clone size is not always given. Where it is, it says once, few, many or a class for expanded clones.

V	D	size	J	DNA	CDR3
TRBV27	-	-	TRBJ1-2	TGTGCCAGCAGAGCAGGCACCTATGGCTACACCTTC	CASRAGTYGYTF
TRBV12-5	TRBD2	-	TRBJ2-3	TGTGCTAGTGGTCCTCCGACTAGCGGGAGATATAGCACAGATACGCAGTATTTT	CASGPPTSGRYSTDTQYF
TRBV27	-	-	TRBJ2-7	TGTGCCAGCAGTCCCCGGGGGCCCTGGGAGCAGTACTTC	CASSPRGPWEQYF
TRBV15	-	-	TRBJ1-1	TGTGCCACCAGCAGTACTTTACTGGGGGGCAGCGGGACTGAAGCTTTCTTT	CATSSTLLGGSGTEAFF
TRBV5-5	TRBD1	-	TRBJ1-1	TGTGCCAGCAGCTGGGGACAGGGAAGGTCCATGAACACTGAAGCTTTCTTT	CASSWGQGRSMNTEAFF
TRBV19	TRBD1	-	TRBJ1-1	TGTGCCAGTAGACCGACCGGGACAGATGAAGCTTTCTTT	CASRPTGTDEAFF
TRBV5-4	-	-	TRBJ2-1	TGTGCCAGCAGCTCCCTTAGCGGCAGCTCCTACAATGAGCAGTTCTTC	CASSSLSGSSYNEQFF
TRBV6-1	-	-	TRBJ2-7	TGTGCCAGCAGACTTTATTCCCCTCTCGAGCAGTACTTC	CASRLYSPLEQYF
TRBV3-1	-	once	TRBJ1-2	TGTGCCAGCAGCCAAGATGGGCAGGTAACGGGGGACTATGGCTACACCTTC	CASSQDGQVTGDYGYTF
TRBV5-5	-	-	TRBJ1-1	TGTGCCAGCAGCGGACAGACCGGCACTGAAGCTTTCTTT	CASSGQTGTEAFF
TRBV11-2	-	-	TRBJ1-4	TGTGCCAGCAGCTACCCGGAGGGCACTAATGAAAAACTGTTTTTT	CASSYPEGTNEKLFF